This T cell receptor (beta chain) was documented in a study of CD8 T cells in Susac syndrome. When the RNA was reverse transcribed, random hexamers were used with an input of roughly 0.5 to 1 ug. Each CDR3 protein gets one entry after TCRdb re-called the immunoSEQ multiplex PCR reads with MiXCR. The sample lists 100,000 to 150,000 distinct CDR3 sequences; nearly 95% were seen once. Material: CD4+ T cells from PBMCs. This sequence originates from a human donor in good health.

CDR3 nucleotides: TGCAGTGCTAGAGGGGGGGGTAACTATGGCTACACCTTC. Translated: CSARGGGNYGYTF. V and J are TRBV20-1 and TRBJ1-2, with a weak D call TRBD1 (5 bases). The CDR3 has 13 residues. In germline, CDR1 is DFQATT, CDR2 SNEGSKA (reference sequence). V was shortened by 1 base and J by 1 base, with 7 bases between the two germline ends.